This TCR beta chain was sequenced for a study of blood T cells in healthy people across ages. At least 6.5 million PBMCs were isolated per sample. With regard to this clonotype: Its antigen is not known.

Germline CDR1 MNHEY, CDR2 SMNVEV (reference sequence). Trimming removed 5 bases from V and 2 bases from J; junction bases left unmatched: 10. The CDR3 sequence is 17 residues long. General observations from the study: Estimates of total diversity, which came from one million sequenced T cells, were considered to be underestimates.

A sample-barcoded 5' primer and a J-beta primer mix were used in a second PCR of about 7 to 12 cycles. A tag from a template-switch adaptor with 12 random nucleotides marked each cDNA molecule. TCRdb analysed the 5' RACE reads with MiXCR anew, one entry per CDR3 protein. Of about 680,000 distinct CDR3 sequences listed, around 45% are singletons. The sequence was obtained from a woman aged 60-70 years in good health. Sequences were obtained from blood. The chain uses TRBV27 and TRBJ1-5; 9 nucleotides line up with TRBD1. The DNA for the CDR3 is TGTGCCAGCAGTAACCTGGACAGGGGCCTTGGCAATCAGCCCCAGCATTTT. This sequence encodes CASSNLDRGLGNQPQHF.